This T cell receptor (beta chain) is drawn from a study of T cell responses to AZD1222 COVID-19 vaccine. Study results and caveats: In all cases, repertoires were sampled only after the peak T cell response. Among those given AZD1222, only 6 or 7 were seropositive at baseline.

This CDR3 has 16 residues. Per the germline V gene, CDR1 is SGHVS and CDR2 is FQNEAQ. The trim removed 8 bases at V and 8 bases at J, leaving 11 bases unmatched. Profiling relied on immunoSEQ multiplex PCR, and the TCRdb table lists in-frame clones only, not all of them. The sample contains about 73,000 clones, nearly 90% of which appear only once. A remark on this clone: Its target is not known.

The material was peripheral blood, obtained 28 days after the second AZD1222 dose. The rearrangement uses TRBV7-8 and TRBJ2-5; 16 bases line up with TRBD2. The origin of this receptor is an adult who received the AZD1222 COVID-19 vaccine. The CDR3 coding sequence is TGTGCCAGCTACTCCCTCGGGACTAGCGGGGGGGCAACCCAGTACTTC. It is translated as CASYSLGTSGGATQYF.